These T cell receptor beta chains were read from a single sample in a study of immune heterogeneity within non-small cell lung tumors. TCRdb reanalysed the multiplex PCR reads using MiXCR and keeps one entry per CDR3 protein. Of roughly 15,000 distinct CDR3 sequences in the sample, approximately 26% are singletons; the top ten hold 4% to 6.5%. Sample: lung tumor tissue. Source of these receptors: a man in his forties with non-small cell lung cancer. Both conserved end residues are part of each CDR3. D genes are given only for firm matches. Size is stated for part of the rows, as once, few or many counts, or as a class when the clone is expanded.

>14|TRBV19|.|many|TRBJ1-4
CASSSRGGDEKLFF
TGTGCCAGTAGTTCCCGCGGGGGGGATGAAAAACTGTTTTTT
>12|TRBV19|.|many|TRBJ1-2
CAGYGANYGYTF
TGTGCCGGGTACGGGGCTAACTATGGCTACACCTTC
>13|TRBV11-2|TRBD2|many|TRBJ2-7
CASSLEAGGPRYF
TGTGCCAGCAGCTTAGAAGCGGGAGGGCCCAGGTACTTC
>12|TRBV12-3/TRBV12-4|.|.|TRBJ2-7
CASSETGYEQYF
TGTGCCAGCAGCGAAACAGGCTACGAGCAGTACTTC
>18|TRBV6-1|TRBD1|few|TRBJ1-6
CASSLDSGQGAANSPLHF
TGTGCCAGCAGTCTAGACTCGGGACAGGGGGCTGCTAATTCACCCCTCCACTTT
>18|TRBV9|TRBD2|.|TRBJ2-3
CASSSRLAGGQITDTQYF
TGTGCCAGCAGCTCGCGACTAGCGGGAGGCCAAATCACAGATACGCAGTATTTT
>13|TRBV12-3/TRBV12-4|.|many|TRBJ1-2
CASSFPGLYGYTF
TGTGCCAGCAGTTTCCCGGGCCTTTATGGCTACACCTTC
>13|TRBV5-1|.|few|TRBJ1-2
CASSDNRVWGYTF
TGCGCCAGCAGCGACAACAGGGTCTGGGGCTACACCTTC
>15|TRBV7-8|TRBD1|many|TRBJ2-3
CASSIGQGAPDTQYF
TGTGCCAGCAGCATCGGACAGGGGGCCCCAGATACGCAGTATTTT
>16|TRBV20-1|TRBD1|.|TRBJ2-3
CSARVKPGQGANTQYF
TGCAGTGCTCGAGTTAAACCGGGACAGGGGGCTAATACGCAGTATTTT
>16|TRBV20-1|.|medium-sized|TRBJ2-2
CSARDYRSGDTGELFF
TGCAGTGCTAGAGATTACCGGAGTGGGGACACCGGGGAGCTGTTTTTT
>15|TRBV9|.|medium-sized|TRBJ1-1
CASSPWDRGNTEAFF
TGTGCCAGCAGCCCCTGGGACCGGGGGAACACTGAAGCTTTCTTT
>13|TRBV19|.|many|TRBJ2-7
CASSIGDLYEQYF
TGTGCCAGTAGTATTGGGGACCTTTACGAGCAGTACTTC
>14|TRBV11-3|TRBD2|many|TRBJ2-1
CASSFSGGYNEQFF
TGTGCCAGCAGCTTCTCGGGGGGGTACAATGAGCAGTTCTTC
>13|TRBV20-1|TRBD1|many|TRBJ2-7
CSVRGTGGYEQYF
TGCAGTGTTAGAGGGACAGGGGGCTACGAGCAGTACTTC
>16|TRBV18|TRBD1|few|TRBJ2-2
CASSRLDRGLTGELFF
TGTGCCAGCTCCCGACTCGACAGGGGACTCACCGGGGAGCTGTTTTTT
>16|TRBV5-1|TRBD1|many|TRBJ2-1
CASSSLPQGGYNEQFF
TGCGCCAGCAGCTCCCTTCCACAGGGGGGATACAATGAGCAGTTCTTC
>15|TRBV25-1|TRBD1|many|TRBJ2-1
CASSGGTGTYNEQFF
TGTGCCAGCAGTGGTGGGACAGGGACCTACAATGAGCAGTTCTTC
>14|TRBV4-3|.|medium-sized|TRBJ1-2
CASSPGGANYGYTF
TGCGCCAGCAGCCCAGGCGGAGCTAACTATGGCTACACCTTC
>15|TRBV24-1|TRBD1|many|TRBJ1-4
CATSDPGTGNEKLFF
TGTGCCACCAGTGACCCCGGGACAGGGAATGAAAAACTGTTTTTT
>14|TRBV6-1|TRBD2|few|TRBJ2-5
CASSAGLAEETQYF
TGTGCCAGCAGTGCGGGACTAGCAGAAGAGACCCAGTACTTC
>13|TRBV7-6|.|.|TRBJ2-2
CASSSMETGELFF
TGTGCCAGCAGCTCAATGGAGACCGGGGAGCTGTTTTTT
>17|TRBV7-2|TRBD2|.|TRBJ2-3
CVSSLMGLAGLGDTQYF
TGTGTCAGCAGCTTAATGGGACTAGCGGGTTTAGGGGATACGCAGTATTTT
>18|TRBV3-1|.|.|TRBJ2-2
CAGSQWGLADFNTGELFF
TGTGCCGGCAGCCAATGGGGGCTAGCGGACTTTAACACCGGGGAGCTGTTTTTT
>13|TRBV7-9|.|.|TRBJ2-1
CASSMGPENEQFF
TGTGCCAGCAGCATGGGACCAGAAAATGAGCAGTTCTTC
>13|TRBV24-1|.|medium-sized|TRBJ1-2
CATSDPGLNGYTF
TGTGCCACCAGTGACCCCGGACTTAATGGCTACACCTTC
>11|TRBV7-9|.|many|TRBJ2-1
CASSLDNEQFF
TGTGCCAGCAGCTTGGACAATGAGCAGTTCTTC
>13|TRBV4-2|.|.|TRBJ1-4
CASSHGWEGRLSF
TGTGCCAGCAGCCATGGGTGGGAGGGCAGGTTGTCTTTT
>14|TRBV7-2|.|few|TRBJ2-7
CASSGRTVTYEQYF
TGTGCCAGCAGCGGACGGACGGTGACCTACGAGCAGTACTTC
>15|TRBV10-3|TRBD2|many|TRBJ2-5
CAISTSGRDFLTQYF
TGTGCCATCAGTACTAGCGGGAGGGACTTTCTGACCCAGTACTTC
>15|TRBV5-4|.|.|TRBJ2-7
CASSALLKGSYVQYF
TGTGCCAGCAGCGCTTTACTTAAGGGCTCCTACGTGCAGTACTTC
>15|TRBV7-6|TRBD2|.|TRBJ2-1
CASSSTSGGCNEQFF
TGTGCCAGCAGCTCAACTAGCGGAGGTTGCAATGAGCAGTTCTTC
>15|TRBV6-1|TRBD1|medium-sized|TRBJ1-4
CASSPDRGRYEKLFF
TGTGCCAGCAGTCCAGACAGGGGGAGGTATGAAAAACTGTTTTTT
>16|TRBV12-3/TRBV12-4|.|few|TRBJ2-1
CASSVTGTAIRNEQFF
TGTGCCAGCAGTGTGACCGGGACTGCAATTCGTAATGAGCAGTTCTTC
>16|TRBV6-1|.|medium-sized|TRBJ2-7
CASSFRREGVVYEQYF
TGTGCCAGCAGTTTCCGCCGAGAAGGCGTGGTATACGAGCAGTACTTC
>15|TRBV20-1|.|many|TRBJ1-6
CSAREGLPYNSPLHF
TGCAGTGCTAGAGAGGGGCTACCCTATAATTCACCCCTCCACTTT
>16|TRBV19|TRBD1|medium-sized|TRBJ1-1
CASSIDWTGLDTEAFF
TGTGCCAGTAGTATAGATTGGACAGGGTTGGACACTGAAGCTTTCTTT
>16|TRBV11-2|.|medium-sized|TRBJ2-7
CASSLNPTTGTYEQYF
TGTGCCAGCAGCCTCAACCCTACGACGGGGACCTACGAGCAGTACTTC
>15|TRBV20-1|TRBD2|many|TRBJ2-1
CSAEGGLAVYNEQFF
TGCAGTGCCGAAGGGGGACTAGCGGTCTACAATGAGCAGTTCTTC
>14|TRBV6-2/TRBV6-3|TRBD2|medium-sized|TRBJ2-7
CASSYAREIREQYF
TGTGCCAGCAGTTACGCGCGGGAGATAAGGGAGCAGTACTTC
>15|TRBV6-2/TRBV6-3|.|medium-sized|TRBJ1-5
CASSYWAGPEWPQHF
TGTGCCAGCAGTTACTGGGCAGGTCCGGAGTGGCCCCAGCATTTT
>14|TRBV9|.|many|TRBJ2-7
CASSSLVWGGEQYF
TGTGCCAGCAGCTCTCTCGTCTGGGGAGGCGAGCAGTACTTC
>14|TRBV27|.|many|TRBJ1-5
CASSSMGTGEPQHF
TGTGCCAGCAGTTCCATGGGGACGGGGGAACCCCAGCATTTT
>15|TRBV9|TRBD1|many|TRBJ2-1
CASSVGQGNYNEQFF
TGTGCCAGCAGCGTAGGACAGGGTAATTACAATGAGCAGTTCTTC
>14|TRBV18|TRBD2|many|TRBJ2-1
CASSPTSGRNEQFF
TGTGCCAGCTCACCGACTAGCGGGAGAAATGAGCAGTTCTTC
>12|TRBV9|.|few|TRBJ2-5
CASSQQGETQYF
TGTGCCAGCAGCCAACAGGGCGAGACCCAGTACTTC
>11|TRBV20-1|.|many|TRBJ2-1
CSASGNNEQFF
TGCAGTGCCTCGGGAAACAATGAGCAGTTCTTC
>17|TRBV13|TRBD2|.|TRBJ2-1
CASALAGEWGFYNEQFF
TGTGCCAGCGCTCTAGCGGGAGAGTGGGGCTTCTACAATGAGCAGTTCTTC
>13|TRBV10-2|TRBD2|.|TRBJ2-4
CASSDSGLAGRYF
TGCGCCAGCAGTGACTCCGGACTAGCGGGACGGTACTTC
>16|TRBV19|.|.|TRBJ2-3
CASSMASGQRPDTQYF
TGTGCCAGTAGTATGGCTTCCGGTCAGAGACCAGATACGCAGTATTTT